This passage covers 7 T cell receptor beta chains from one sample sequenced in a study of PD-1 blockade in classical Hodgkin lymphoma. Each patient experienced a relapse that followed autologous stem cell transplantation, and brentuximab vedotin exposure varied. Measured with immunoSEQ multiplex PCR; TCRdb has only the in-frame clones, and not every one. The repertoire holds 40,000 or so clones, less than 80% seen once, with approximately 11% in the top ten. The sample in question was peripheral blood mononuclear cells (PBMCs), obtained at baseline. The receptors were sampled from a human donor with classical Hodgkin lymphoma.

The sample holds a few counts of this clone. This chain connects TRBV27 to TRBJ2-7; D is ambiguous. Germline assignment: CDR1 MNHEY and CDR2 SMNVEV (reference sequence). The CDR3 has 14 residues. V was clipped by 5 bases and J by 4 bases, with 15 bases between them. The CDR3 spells CASSRTAVGYEQYF. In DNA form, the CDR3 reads TGTGCCAGCAGTCGGACGGCCGTGGGGTACGAGCAGTACTTC.

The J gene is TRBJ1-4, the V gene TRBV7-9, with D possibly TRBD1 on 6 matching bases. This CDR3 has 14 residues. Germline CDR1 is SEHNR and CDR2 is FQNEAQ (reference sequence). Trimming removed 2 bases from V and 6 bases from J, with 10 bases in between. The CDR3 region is CASSLQGSHEKLFF. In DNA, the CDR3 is TGTGCCAGCAGCTTACAGGGGTCCCATGAAAAACTGTTTTTT.

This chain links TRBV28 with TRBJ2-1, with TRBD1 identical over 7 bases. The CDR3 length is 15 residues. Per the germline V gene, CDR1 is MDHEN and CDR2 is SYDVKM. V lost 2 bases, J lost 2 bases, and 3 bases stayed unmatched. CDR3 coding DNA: TGTGCCAGCAGTTTAGGACAGGCGACCTACAATGAGCAGTTCTTC. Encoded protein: CASSLGQATYNEQFF.

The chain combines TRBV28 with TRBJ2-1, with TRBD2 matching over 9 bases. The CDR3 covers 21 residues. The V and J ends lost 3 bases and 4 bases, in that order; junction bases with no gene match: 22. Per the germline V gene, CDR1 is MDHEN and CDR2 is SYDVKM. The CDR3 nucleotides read TGTGCCAGCAGTTTCCCAGAAGATCCGGGGGCGCGGGAGGGAGGGTACAATGAGCAGTTCTTC. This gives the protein CASSFPEDPGAREGGYNEQFF.

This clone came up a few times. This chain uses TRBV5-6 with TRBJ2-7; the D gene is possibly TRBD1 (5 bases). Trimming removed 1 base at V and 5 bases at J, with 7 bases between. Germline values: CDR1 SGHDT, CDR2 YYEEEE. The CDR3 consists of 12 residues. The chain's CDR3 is CASSLPGNEQYF. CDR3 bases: TGTGCCAGCAGCTTGCCAGGGAACGAGCAGTACTTC.

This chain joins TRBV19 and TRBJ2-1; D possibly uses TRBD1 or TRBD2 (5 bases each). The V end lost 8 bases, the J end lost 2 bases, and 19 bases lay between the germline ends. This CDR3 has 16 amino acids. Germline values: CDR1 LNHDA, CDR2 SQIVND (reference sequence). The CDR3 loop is CASGGFDGLAYNEQFF. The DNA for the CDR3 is TGTGCCAGTGGGGGATTTGACGGCCTAGCCTACAATGAGCAGTTCTTC.

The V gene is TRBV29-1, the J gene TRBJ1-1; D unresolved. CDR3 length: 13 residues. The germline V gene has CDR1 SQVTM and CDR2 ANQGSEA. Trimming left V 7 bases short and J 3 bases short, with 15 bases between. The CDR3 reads CSALQSLDTEAFF. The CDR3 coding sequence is TGCAGCGCCCTACAAAGTCTGGACACTGAAGCTTTCTTT.